This note documents a single TCR beta chain sequence. Its antigen remains unidentified. The sample originates from a study of cytomegalovirus exposure and HLA in healthy donors. Study-wide points: As confirmed in vitro, a few CMV-associated chains were specific for CMV antigens.

Trimming at V came to 0 bases and at J to 4 bases, leaving 3 bases not matched to a gene. From germline, CDR1 is MNHEY and CDR2 SMNVEV (reference sequence). The CDR3 covers 15 residues. The PCR made use of 60 Vbeta and 13 Jbeta primers. Original analysis: Later reanalysis found roughly 80 million unique TCR beta chains, around 9.9 million of them shared. Clones were sequenced by immunoSEQ multiplex PCR, and TCRdb holds only the in-frame ones, with some missing. V and J calls and clone size are given by that table; D and trimming were obtained from the DNA. The sample holds roughly 200,000 clones, 79% seen once.

Sequenced input: PBMCs. The TCR sequence derives from a girl aged 10-17 years in good health and CMV-seropositive. The V call is TRBV27, the J call TRBJ1-5; 7 bases align to TRBD1. The CDR3 DNA reads as TGTGCCAGCAGTTTATCGGGACAGATAAATCAGCCCCAGCATTTT. It is translated as CASSLSGQINQPQHF.